This TCR beta chain was retrieved from a study of OX40 agonist ivuxolimab in advanced cancers. Collection of blood occurred at baseline, at cycle 4 day 1, and at cycle 7 day 1. Study-wide findings and caveats: CD4+ and CD8+ blood T cells expanded clonally by week 6 at 0.1 to 3.0 mg/kg. Expanded clones tended on average to be more numerous among CD8+ T cells than CD4+. Some nonresponders likewise displayed low normalized T-cell clonal expansion.

TCRdb's copy holds only in-frame clones and misses some; the assay was immunoSEQ multiplex PCR. The repertoire includes fewer than 20,000 clones, approximately 84% of them detected once, and over 60% sits in the top ten. About this clone: Antigen specificity is unknown.

With 0 bases clipped from V and 4 bases from J, the junction kept 6 bases outside the gene matches. This CDR3 comprises 15 residues. CDR1 SEHNR and CDR2 FQNEAQ come from the germline V gene (reference sequence). The chain has TRBV7-9 and TRBJ2-7; 7 bases align to TRBD2. The material was CD4+ or CD8+ T cells sorted from blood, obtained in a trial of the OX40 agonist ivuxolimab. The source is an adult with an advanced solid tumor such as melanoma, head and neck, liver or kidney cancer. CDR3 sequence reads: CASSLAWTSNYEQYF. Written as DNA, the CDR3 is TGTGCCAGCAGCTTAGCTTGGACTAGTAATTACGAGCAGTACTTC. The entire variable domain, with the rest obtained from reference TRBV7-9 and TRBJ2-7, is as follows: DTGVSQNPRHKITKRGQNVTFRCDPISEHNRLYWYRQTLGQGPEFLTYFQNEAQLEKSRLLSDRFSAERPKGSFSTLEIQRTEQGDSAMYLCASSLAWTSNYEQYFGPGTRLTVT.